A single sample gave rise to the 29 T cell receptor beta chains below, sequenced in a study of T cell changes during pregnancy in multiple sclerosis. Some clones are missing from TCRdb's copy, which holds only in-frame ones; the method was immunoSEQ multiplex PCR. The sample has about 39,000 clones, 94% seen once. Sequencing was performed on CD4+ T cells from peripheral blood mononuclear cells, taken after pregnancy. The receptor set was obtained from a female donor with multiple sclerosis, enrolled in a pregnancy study.

The gene calls are TRBV6-6 and TRBJ1-3; D possibly corresponds to TRBD1 (5 bases). Germline values: CDR1 MNHNY, CDR2 SVGAGI (reference sequence). Trimming took off 4 bases at V and 3 bases at J, with 10 bases between the two ends. The CDR3 is made up of 14 amino acids. CDR3 region: CASSSGVVGNTIYF. The CDR3 DNA follows: TGTGCCAGCAGTTCGGGGGTAGTTGGAAACACCATATATTTT.

The V and J genes are TRBV25-1 and TRBJ1-2; no clear D. The CDR3 sequence is 13 residues long. The germline gives CDR1 MGHDK, CDR2 SYGVNS. V shed 4 bases and J shed 8 bases, with 14 bases lying between them. The CDR3 loop reads CASSGTAVQGYTF. The CDR3 DNA is TGTGCCAGCAGTGGTACAGCGGTGCAGGGCTACACCTTC.

V and J are TRBV7-2 and TRBJ2-7; 7 nucleotides agree with TRBD2. Losses at the gene ends were 5 bases for V and 3 bases for J; bases not matched to a gene: 7. CDR1 and CDR2 (germline): SGHTA, FQGNSA. This CDR3 comprises 14 residues. The CDR3 DNA follows: TGTGCCAGCAGCCCCAGAGGCGGGAGCTACGAGCAGTACTTC. This codes for CASSPRGGSYEQYF.

This sequence joins TRBV5-1 and TRBJ2-3; D possibly corresponds to TRBD2 (5 bases). V was shortened by 0 bases and J by 0 bases, with 11 bases between the two germline ends. Germline CDR1 reads SGHRS; CDR2 reads YFSETQ. This CDR3 contains 16 residues. The CDR3: CASSLGSSASTDTQYF. The DNA for the CDR3 is TGCGCCAGCAGCTTGGGAAGTAGCGCAAGCACAGATACGCAGTATTTT.

The chain couples TRBV2 to TRBJ1-3; maybe TRBD1 (6 bases). The germline V and J ends were trimmed by 4 bases and 0 bases, with 10 bases remaining between them. This CDR3 has 15 amino acids. The germline gives CDR1 SNHLY, CDR2 FYNNEI. The CDR3 reads CASSGDTVSGNTIYF. As DNA, the CDR3 is TGTGCCAGCAGTGGGGACACCGTCTCTGGAAACACCATATATTTT.

V usage is TRBV10-3 and J usage is TRBJ2-3, with D perhaps TRBD2 (6 bases). This CDR3 spans 14 amino acids. Germline V lookup: CDR1 ENHRY, CDR2 SYGVKD. The germline V and J ends were trimmed by 5 bases and 0 bases, with 9 bases remaining between them. Here the CDR3 DNA reads TGTGCCATCAGTTCGGCGGGGAGCACAGATACGCAGTATTTT. Residues: CAISSAGSTDTQYF.

This rearrangement joins TRBV27 to TRBJ1-1, with TRBD1 matching over 8 bases. V was clipped by 5 bases and J by 2 bases; unmatched bases: 4. The germline gives CDR1 MNHEY, CDR2 SMNVEV (reference sequence). There are 14 residues in the CDR3. The CDR3 coding sequence is TGTGCCAGCAGTGTTGACAGGGGTAACACTGAAGCTTTCTTT. It specifies CASSVDRGNTEAFF.

This clone was counted between two and nine times. This sequence joins TRBV10-1 and TRBJ1-1; D is unresolved. CDR1 WNHNN and CDR2 SYGVQD come from the germline V gene (reference sequence). This CDR3 contains 12 residues. Trimming pared 2 bases from V and 9 bases from J, leaving 10 bases between. CDR3 in amino acids: CASSEPNSQAFF. The CDR3 DNA follows: TGCGCCAGCAGTGAGCCAAACAGCCAAGCTTTCTTT.

The rearrangement joins TRBV27 to TRBJ1-2, with D possibly TRBD1 on 6 matching bases. In germline, CDR1 is MNHEY, CDR2 SMNVEV (reference sequence). Trimming shortened V by 6 bases and J by 3 bases, and 14 bases separated the two germline ends. The CDR3 has 14 residues. The CDR3 DNA reads TGTGCCAGCAGCCACAGGGAAAGGGACTATGGCTACACCTTC. It translates to CASSHRERDYGYTF.

This chain links TRBV29-1 with TRBJ1-1, with D perhaps TRBD1 (6 bases). Looked up from germline, CDR1 is SQVTM and CDR2 is ANQGSEA. Deletions cut 7 bases from V and 1 base from J, with 13 bases between. CDR3 size: 13 residues. The DNA for the CDR3 is TGCAGCGCGACAGGAAGGGGGAACACTGAAGCTTTCTTT. Its translation: CSATGRGNTEAFF.

This CDR3 is CASGPKQSNSGNTIYF. As DNA, the CDR3 is TGTGCCAGCGGTCCTAAACAGAGCAACTCTGGAAACACCATATATTTT. V and J are TRBV7-8 and TRBJ1-3, with D unresolved. V lost 8 bases and J 0 bases, leaving 17 bases between the germline ends. The CDR3 runs 16 residues. CDR1 and CDR2 (germline): SGHVS, FQNEAQ.

The J gene is TRBJ2-1, the V gene TRBV12-5; the D gene is possibly TRBD1 (6 bases). V dropped 2 bases and J dropped 3 bases, with 20 bases sitting between them. The CDR3 totals 18 residues. Germline loops: CDR1 LGHNT, CDR2 FRNRAP. This CDR3 is CASGLTRDTLQGYNEQFF. In nucleotides, the CDR3 is TGTGCTAGTGGTTTGACCCGGGACACCCTCCAAGGCTACAATGAGCAGTTCTTC.

The chain joins TRBV6-5 to TRBJ2-1, with 8 bases identical to TRBD2. The CDR3 has 15 residues. With 3 bases clipped from V and 4 bases from J, the junction kept 5 bases outside the gene matches. Germline CDR1 is MNHEY and CDR2 is SVGAGI. The CDR3: CASSYTAGVYNEQFF. CDR3 in DNA: TGTGCCAGCAGTTATACAGCGGGGGTTTACAATGAGCAGTTCTTC.

This chain connects TRBV10-1 to TRBJ2-3, with a tentative D call TRBD1 (5 bases). V was pared by 3 bases and J by 1 base, with 20 bases between. The CDR3 consists of 18 residues. Germline lookup yields CDR1 WNHNN and CDR2 SYGVQD (reference sequence). The CDR3 loop reads CASSDLGSGKGGTDTQYF. CDR3 sequence (DNA): TGCGCCAGCAGTGATTTGGGTTCAGGGAAAGGGGGCACAGATACGCAGTATTTT.

The V and J genes are TRBV11-2 and TRBJ2-5; 10 bases agree with TRBD2. Per the germline V gene, CDR1 is SGHAT and CDR2 is FQNNGV. The V and J ends lost 0 bases and 5 bases, in that order; junction bases with no gene match: 15. The CDR3 extends over 19 amino acids. The CDR3, as DNA: TGTGCCAGCAGCTTAGATTCCTTGGTCAGCGGGGGGGCGGTGGAGACCCAGTACTTC. The encoded protein is CASSLDSLVSGGAVETQYF. Looking up the rest from reference TRBV11-2 and TRBJ2-5 gives the full variable domain: EAGVAQSPRYKIIEKRQSVAFWCNPISGHATLYWYQQILGQGPKLLIQFQNNGVVDDSQLPKDRFSAERLKGVDSTLKIQPAKLEDSAVYLCASSLDSLVSGGAVETQYFGPGTRLLVL.

V usage is TRBV21-1 and J usage is TRBJ2-7; the D call TRBD1 from the table was never checked on the DNA. TRBV21-1 is an annotated pseudogene. The CDR3 consists of 13 residues. CDR3 protein: CASSRGGRASMCF. In DNA, the CDR3 is TGTGCCAGCAGCCGAGGGGGCAGGGCGAGCATGTGCTTC.

The chain links TRBV19 to TRBJ1-3; no reliable D call. CDR3 length: 16 residues. Trimming pared 0 bases from V and 3 bases from J, leaving 12 bases between. The germline gives CDR1 LNHDA, CDR2 SQIVND (reference sequence). As DNA, the CDR3 is TGTGCCAGTAGTATAGATTCCCCAGGCCGTGGAAACACCATATATTTT. As protein: CASSIDSPGRGNTIYF.

In its sample, this clone was seen once. One end of the junction fails to match germline, which may point to a read error. The CDR3 region has the DNA TGCGCCAGCACCCAAGGAAGCGGGGGGGGAGCCAAAAACATTCAGTACTTC. Protein product: CASTQGSGGGAKNIQYF. The chain employs TRBV4-1 and TRBJ2-4; 10 bases match TRBD2. CDR1 is MGHRA, CDR2 YSYEKL, per germline. This CDR3 contains 17 residues.

The chain employs TRBV5-4 and TRBJ1-1; a weak D match, TRBD1 (6 bases). The germline V gene has CDR1 SGHNT and CDR2 YYREEE (reference sequence). This CDR3 contains 15 residues. V gave up 0 bases and J gave up 9 bases, with 18 bases separating them. The CDR3 reads CASSLAGTLTKKAFF. CDR3 DNA: TGTGCCAGCAGCTTGGCCGGGACACTCACCAAAAAAGCTTTCTTT.

This chain uses TRBV10-3 with TRBJ2-2, with TRBD2 matching 14 bases. This CDR3 has 18 residues. The germline V gene has CDR1 ENHRY and CDR2 SYGVKD. Germline trimming cut 11 bases from V and 3 bases from J; bases unmatched to any gene: 14. The CDR3 sequence: CAAGGTSGGREYTGELFF. The DNA of the CDR3 is TGTGCCGCCGGCGGGACTAGCGGGGGCCGCGAATACACCGGGGAGCTGTTTTTT.

V is TRBV7-9 and J is TRBJ1-4; 10 nucleotides agree with TRBD1. Trimming removed 5 bases from V and 6 bases from J; junction bases left unmatched: 3. Per germline, CDR1 SEHNR and CDR2 FQNEAQ (reference sequence). This CDR3 contains 14 residues. The CDR3 DNA is TGTGCCAGCAGCCCAGGACAGGGGGATGAAAAACTGTTTTTT. Its translation is CASSPGQGDEKLFF.

The rearrangement joins TRBV6-5 to TRBJ1-1, with a possible D match to TRBD1 (5 bases). The germline V and J ends were trimmed by 7 bases and 0 bases, with 15 bases remaining between them. The germline V gene has CDR1 MNHEY and CDR2 SVGAGI. CDR3 length: 15 amino acids. Here the CDR3 DNA reads TGTGCCAGCACGAACTTCAGGGCAATGAACACTGAAGCTTTCTTT. Its translation is CASTNFRAMNTEAFF.

The rearrangement joins TRBV11-2 to TRBJ1-2; D is ambiguous. The germline gives CDR1 SGHAT, CDR2 FQNNGV. The CDR3 loop spans 15 amino acids. The V and J ends lost 0 bases and 1 base respectively, with 9 bases between them. This CDR3 is CASSLDPGINYGYTF. The CDR3 DNA is TGTGCCAGCAGCTTAGATCCCGGGATTAACTATGGCTACACCTTC.

A single count supports this clone. The chain recombines TRBV15 with TRBJ2-1; 8 bases map to TRBD2. There are 17 residues in the CDR3. The V and J ends lost 4 bases and 2 bases, in that order; junction bases with no gene match: 10. Germline V lookup: CDR1 LNHNV, CDR2 YYDKDF (reference sequence). Here the CDR3 reads CATSNARSGLAYNEQFF. CDR3 DNA sequence: TGTGCCACCAGCAACGCCCGGTCGGGACTAGCCTACAATGAGCAGTTCTTC.

The chain has TRBV9 and TRBJ1-2, with 7 bases aligning to TRBD1. The CDR3 extends over 15 amino acids. J lost 3 bases, V lost 0 bases, and 5 bases had no gene match. Per germline, CDR1 SGDLS and CDR2 YYNGEE. The CDR3 bases are TGTGCCAGCAGCGTAGTTTCAGGGGGGTACTATGGCTACACCTTC. This gives the protein CASSVVSGGYYGYTF.

The chain recombines TRBV7-3 with TRBJ2-5; 11 nucleotides align to TRBD2. This CDR3 has 15 residues. Germline assignment: CDR1 SGHTA and CDR2 FQGTGA. V was pared by 2 bases and J by 4 bases, with 3 bases of the junction left unmatched. The CDR3 DNA reads TGTGCCAGCAGCTTAGGACTAGCGGGCGGAGAGACCCAGTACTTC. This codes for CASSLGLAGGETQYF.

This rearrangement joins TRBV18 to TRBJ1-5; 9 bases match TRBD1. Per the germline V gene, CDR1 is KGHSH and CDR2 is LQKENI. The CDR3 spans 14 residues. V lost 2 bases to trimming and J lost 5 bases; unmatched junction nucleotides: 1. CDR3 DNA: TGTGCCAGCTCACCAGGGACAGGGTATCAGCCCCAGCATTTT. Translation gives CASSPGTGYQPQHF.

This clone was seen just once. J is TRBJ1-1 and V is TRBV2; D may be TRBD1 (5 bases). The CDR3 is made up of 13 amino acids. Germline V gene lookup returns CDR1 SNHLY and CDR2 FYNNEI. Trimming cost V 7 bases and J 3 bases, with 12 bases left between them. CDR3 nucleotide sequence: TGTGCCAGCATCTGGGCAGGGCACACTGAAGCTTTCTTT. Translation: CASIWAGHTEAFF.

V is TRBV2 and J is TRBJ2-2; 8 bases fit TRBD2. Germline CDR1 SNHLY, CDR2 FYNNEI. The CDR3 extends over 16 amino acids. V lost 5 bases, J lost 6 bases, and 11 bases stayed unmatched. The DNA for the CDR3 is TGTGCCAGCAGTCGACCTCCGGGACTAGTAGCCGGGGAGCTGTTTTTT. It encodes CASSRPPGLVAGELFF.